The entry below gives a single T cell receptor (beta chain) sequence along with its context. The CDR3 sequence is 15 residues long. Deletions cut 6 bases from V and 5 bases from J, with 20 bases between. CDR1 and CDR2 from the germline V gene are SNHLY and FYNNEI. Only in-frame clones appear in the TCRdb table, and some are missing; sequencing was by immunoSEQ multiplex PCR. Altogether hundreds of thousands of clones are present, 70% to 90% being singletons, with the ten largest covering 2.2%. These data originate in a study of blood T cell repertoires in COVID-19. Recovered status in Cohort 3 required two negative PCRs, clearance, or symptom resolution.

This sequence was found in a man aged 25-40 years who had recovered from COVID-19. The rearrangement links TRBV2 to TRBJ2-7, with D perhaps matching TRBD2 (6 bases). The sequencing sample was made of PBMCs or T cells enriched from blood (not recorded which). Written as DNA, the CDR3 is TGTGCCAGCAGCTCACGACCCCCTGGAGGGAACGAGCAGTACTTC. This codes for CASSSRPPGGNEQYF.